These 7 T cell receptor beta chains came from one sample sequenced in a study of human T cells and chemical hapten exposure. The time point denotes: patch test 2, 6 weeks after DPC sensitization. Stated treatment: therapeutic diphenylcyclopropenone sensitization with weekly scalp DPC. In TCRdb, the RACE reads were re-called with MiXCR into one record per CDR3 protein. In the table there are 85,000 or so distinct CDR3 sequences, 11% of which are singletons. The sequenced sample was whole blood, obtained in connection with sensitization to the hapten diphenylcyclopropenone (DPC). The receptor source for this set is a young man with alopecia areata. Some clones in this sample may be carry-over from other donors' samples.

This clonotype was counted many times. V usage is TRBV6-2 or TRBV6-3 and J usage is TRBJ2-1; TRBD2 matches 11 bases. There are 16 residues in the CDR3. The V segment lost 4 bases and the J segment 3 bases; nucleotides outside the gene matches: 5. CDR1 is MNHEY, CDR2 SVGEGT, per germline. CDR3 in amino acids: CASSSTSGVIYNEQFF. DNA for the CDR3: TGTGCCAGCAGTTCGACTAGCGGGGTAATCTACAATGAGCAGTTCTTC.

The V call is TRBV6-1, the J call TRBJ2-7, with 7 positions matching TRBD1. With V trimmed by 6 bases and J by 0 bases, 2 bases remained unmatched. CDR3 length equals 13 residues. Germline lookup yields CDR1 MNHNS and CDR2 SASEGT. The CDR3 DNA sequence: TGTGCCAGCAGAAGGGACAGCTCCTACGAGCAGTACTTC. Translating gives CASRRDSSYEQYF.

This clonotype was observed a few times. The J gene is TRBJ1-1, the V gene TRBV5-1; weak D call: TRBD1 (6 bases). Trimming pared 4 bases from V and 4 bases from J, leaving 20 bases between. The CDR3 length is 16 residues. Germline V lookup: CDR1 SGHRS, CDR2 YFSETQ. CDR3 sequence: CASSPGTIWLGTEAFF. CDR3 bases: TGCGCCAGCAGCCCGGGGACAATTTGGTTAGGCACTGAAGCTTTCTTT. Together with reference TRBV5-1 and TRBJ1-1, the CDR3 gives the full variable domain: KAGVTQTPRYLIKTRGQQVTLSCSPISGHRSVSWYQQTPGQGLQFLFEYFSETQRNKGNFPGRFSGRQFSNSRSEMNVSTLELGDSALYLCASSPGTIWLGTEAFFGQGTRLTVV.

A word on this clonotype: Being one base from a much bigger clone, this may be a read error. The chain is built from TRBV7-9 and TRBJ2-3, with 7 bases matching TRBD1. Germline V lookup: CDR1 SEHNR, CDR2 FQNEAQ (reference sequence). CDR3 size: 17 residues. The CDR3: CASGVGQTTISTDTQNF. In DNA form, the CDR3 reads TGTGCCAGCGGAGTGGGACAGACGACGATTAGCACAGATACGCAGAATTTT.

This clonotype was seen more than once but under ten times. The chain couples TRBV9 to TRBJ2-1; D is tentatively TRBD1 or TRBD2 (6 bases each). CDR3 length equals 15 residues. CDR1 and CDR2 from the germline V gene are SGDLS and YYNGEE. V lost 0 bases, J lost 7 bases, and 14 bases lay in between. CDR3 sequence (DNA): TGTGCCAGCAGCGTAGGGAGGGACAAAGGAAATGAGCAGTTCTTC. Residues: CASSVGRDKGNEQFF.

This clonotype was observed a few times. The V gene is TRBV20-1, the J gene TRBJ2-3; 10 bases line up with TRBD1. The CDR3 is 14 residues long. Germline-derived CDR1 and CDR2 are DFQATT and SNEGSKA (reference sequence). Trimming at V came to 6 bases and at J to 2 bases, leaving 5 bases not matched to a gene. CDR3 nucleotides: TGCAGTGCCACGGGACAGGGGCACACAGATACGCAGTATTTT. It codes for CSATGQGHTDTQYF.

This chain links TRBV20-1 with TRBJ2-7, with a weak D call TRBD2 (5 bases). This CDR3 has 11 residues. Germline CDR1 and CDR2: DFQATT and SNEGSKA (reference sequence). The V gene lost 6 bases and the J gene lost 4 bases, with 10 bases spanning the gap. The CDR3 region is CSAVTSYEQYF. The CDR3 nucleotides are TGCAGTGCAGTAACTAGTTACGAGCAGTACTTC.